These 21 T cell receptor beta chains share one sample of origin, sequenced in a study of radiotherapy plus CTLA-4 blockade in lung cancer. Libraries were prepared by immunoSEQ multiplex PCR; TCRdb keeps only in-frame clonotypes and omits some of them. The data hold approximately 80,000 clones, with 84% observed a single time. This material consisted of peripheral blood, taken from a patient treated with radiotherapy plus ipilimumab. The receptors come from a human donor with non-small cell lung cancer who had stable disease on radiotherapy plus ipilimumab.

V is TRBV9 and J is TRBJ1-2; D is possibly TRBD1 (5 bases). Deletions cut 0 bases from V and 8 bases from J, with 17 bases between. The CDR3 loop spans 15 amino acids. The V gene's germline CDR1 is SGDLS and CDR2 YYNGEE. CDR3 region: CASSVDPFDRGGYTF. As DNA, the CDR3 is TGTGCCAGCAGCGTAGACCCCTTTGACAGAGGAGGCTACACCTTC.

As concerns this clone: Other nucleotide sequences in the sample specify the same CDR3. The chain is built from TRBV30 and TRBJ2-7, with no clear D. The CDR3 spans 11 residues. CDR1 and CDR2 (germline): GTSNPN, SVGIG (reference sequence). Trimming removed 3 bases from V and 6 bases from J, with 9 bases in between. The CDR3 bases are TGTGCCTGGAGCGAAGGTGGCGAGCAGTACTTC. This codes for CAWSEGGEQYF.

The chain employs TRBV7-9 and TRBJ2-7; D is possibly TRBD1 or TRBD2 (5 bases each). Trimming removed 4 bases from V and 0 bases from J, with 10 bases in between. Germline lookup yields CDR1 SEHNR and CDR2 FQNEAQ (reference sequence). The CDR3 sequence is 14 residues long. CDR3 coding DNA: TGTGCCAGCAGCTCCGGGACGGTCTCCTACGAGCAGTACTTC. Protein sequence: CASSSGTVSYEQYF.

The chain couples TRBV7-2 to TRBJ2-2, with D hard to call. The germline gives CDR1 SGHTA, CDR2 FQGNSA. The CDR3 covers 14 residues. V dropped 0 bases and J dropped 0 bases, with 2 bases sitting between them. DNA for the CDR3: TGTGCCAGCAGCTTAGCGGCGAACACCGGGGAGCTGTTTTTT. It specifies CASSLAANTGELFF.

The sample holds a few counts of this clone. Different DNA sequences within this sample yield the same CDR3. The gene calls are TRBV30 and TRBJ1-5, with 7 bases aligning to TRBD1. Germline values: CDR1 GTSNPN, CDR2 SVGIG (reference sequence). The CDR3 totals 17 residues. V was clipped by 5 bases and J by 3 bases; unmatched bases: 16. In nucleotides, the CDR3 is TGTGCCTGGCGGGGGGCAGGGGGTGCAGGTTTCAATCAGCCCCAGCATTTT. This sequence encodes CAWRGAGGAGFNQPQHF.

The genes are TRBV7-2 and TRBJ2-3; unclear D gene. Trimming took 3 bases from V and 2 from J, leaving 3 bases between them. This CDR3 region has 12 residues. Germline V lookup: CDR1 SGHTA, CDR2 FQGNSA. The CDR3 reads CASSFYTDTQYF. The CDR3 DNA follows: TGTGCCAGCAGCTTTTACACAGATACGCAGTATTTT.

This sequence joins TRBV28 and TRBJ1-6; 7 nucleotides line up with TRBD1. This CDR3 has 14 amino acids. Germline CDR1 is MDHEN and CDR2 is SYDVKM. With 3 bases clipped from V and 9 bases from J, the junction kept 5 bases outside the gene matches. The CDR3 nucleotides read TGTGCCAGCAGTTTGGAGGGGGCGATTTCACCCCTCCACTTT. Its protein product is CASSLEGAISPLHF.

The chain is built from TRBV9 and TRBJ1-1; D is ambiguous. V lost 0 bases to trimming and J lost 0 bases, with 9 bases between them. CDR3 length: 15 amino acids. The germline V gene has CDR1 SGDLS and CDR2 YYNGEE. CDR3 DNA: TGTGCCAGCAGCGTAGTCCCAGAGTTGAACACTGAAGCTTTCTTT. Translated: CASSVVPELNTEAFF.

A single count supports this clone. The DNA of the CDR3 is TGTGCCAGCAGCCAAGGGGGCCGTTACGAGCAGTACTTC. Amino acid sequence: CASSQGGRYEQYF. The genes are TRBV14 and TRBJ2-7; D is perhaps TRBD1 (5 bases). V dropped 1 base and J dropped 4 bases, with 8 bases sitting between them. The CDR3 length is 13 residues. From germline, CDR1 is SGHDN and CDR2 FVKESK. The full variable domain, completed using reference TRBV14 and TRBJ2-7, is EAGVTQFPSHSVIEKGQTVTLRCDPISGHDNLYWYRRVMGKEIKFLLHFVKESKQDESGMPNNRFLAERTGGTYSTLKVQPAELEDSGVYFCASSQGGRYEQYFGPGTRLTVT.

The V and J genes are TRBV30 and TRBJ1-6; D might be TRBD1 (6 bases). CDR3 length equals 16 residues. Germline-derived CDR1 and CDR2 are GTSNPN and SVGIG (reference sequence). Trimming took 0 bases from V and 8 from J, leaving 17 bases between them. CDR3 nucleotides: TGTGCCTGGAGTGTAAGGGGGGGTACTCTTTATTCACCCCTCCACTTT. As protein: CAWSVRGGTLYSPLHF. The complete variable domain, with remaining parts taken from reference TRBV30 and TRBJ1-6, reads SQTIHQWPATLVQPVGSPLSLECTVEGTSNPNLYWYRQAAGRGLQLLFYSVGIGQISSEVPQNLSASRPQDRQFILSSKKLLLSDSGFYLCAWSVRGGTLYSPLHFGNGTRLTVT.

This clone came up once. The rearrangement links TRBV7-2 to TRBJ2-7; perhaps TRBD2 as D (6 bases). CDR3 length: 15 residues. V was shortened by 4 bases and J by 1 base, with 14 bases between the two germline ends. Germline CDR1 reads SGHTA; CDR2 reads FQGNSA. The CDR3, as DNA: TGTGCCAGCAGCTCCGGTGTCGGGGGATCCTACGAGCAGTACTTC. Encoded protein: CASSSGVGGSYEQYF.

The CDR3 reads CASSLYGGGTDTQYF. CDR3 DNA: TGCGCCAGCAGCTTGTACGGCGGGGGAACAGATACGCAGTATTTT. This rearrangement joins TRBV5-1 to TRBJ2-3, with 7 bases fitting TRBD2. Germline V gene data show CDR1 as SGHRS and CDR2 as YFSETQ. V shed 1 base and J 3 bases; nucleotides not matched to a gene: 5. This CDR3 region has 15 residues. Complete variable domain (other parts from reference TRBV5-1 and TRBJ2-3): KAGVTQTPRYLIKTRGQQVTLSCSPISGHRSVSWYQQTPGQGLQFLFEYFSETQRNKGNFPGRFSGRQFSNSRSEMNVSTLELGDSALYLCASSLYGGGTDTQYFGPGTRLTVL.

This clone came up once. Here the CDR3 reads CASSPGRLNEQFF. DNA for the CDR3: TGCGCCAGCAGCCCCGGACGCCTCAATGAGCAGTTCTTC. The chain recombines TRBV5-1 with TRBJ2-1, with unresolved D. The CDR3 has 13 residues. V was trimmed by 4 bases and J by 6 bases, leaving 11 bases between them. Germline CDR1 and CDR2: SGHRS and YFSETQ.

The V gene is TRBV6-4, the J gene TRBJ2-5; tentatively, D is TRBD2 (5 bases). Germline V gives CDR1 MRHNA, CDR2 SNTAGT. The V end was cut by 7 bases, the J end by 5 bases, with 11 bases between. This CDR3 has 12 residues. The CDR3 DNA sequence: TGTGCCAGCATGTGGGAGAGGGAGACCCAGTACTTC. Amino acid sequence: CASMWERETQYF.

CDR3 coding DNA: TGTGCCAGCAGCTGGCCACTTACAGGGGGACAAAACGAGCAGTACTTC. Its translation is CASSWPLTGGQNEQYF. This rearrangement joins TRBV28 to TRBJ2-7; TRBD1 aligns across 8 bases. Per germline, CDR1 MDHEN and CDR2 SYDVKM. This CDR3 has 16 amino acids. V trimming: 6 bases; J trimming: 5 bases; junction bases outside the gene matches: 15. The full variable domain, completed using reference TRBV28 and TRBJ2-7, is DVKVTQSSRYLVKRTGEKVFLECVQDMDHENMFWYRQDPGLGLRLIYFSYDVKMKEKGDIPEGYSVSREKKERFSLILESASTNQTSMYLCASSWPLTGGQNEQYFGPGTRLTVT.

This chain joins TRBV18 and TRBJ1-1; TRBD1 agrees at 7 bases. This CDR3 has 14 amino acids. CDR1 is KGHSH and CDR2 is LQKENI in the germline V gene. V dropped 2 bases and J dropped 11; count of bases not matched to a gene: 11. The CDR3 DNA reads as TGTGCCAGCTCACCAGAGACAGGGAGTTGGAGGGCTTTCTTT. It codes for CASSPETGSWRAFF.

The rearrangement joins TRBV28 to TRBJ2-7; D call uncertain. V dropped 6 bases and J dropped 0 bases, with 6 bases sitting between them. Germline CDR1 MDHEN, CDR2 SYDVKM. This CDR3 has 12 residues. CDR3 bases: TGTGCCAGCAGATTGAGCTCCTACGAGCAGTACTTC. This gives the protein CASRLSSYEQYF.

For the CDR3, the DNA is TGTGCCAGCAGTGAAGGACAGGGTAATAGTGGGGAGCTGTTTTTT. Its protein product is CASSEGQGNSGELFF. The V and J genes are TRBV6-1 and TRBJ2-2; 7 bases fit TRBD1. Germline CDR1 is MNHNS and CDR2 is SASEGT. V was pared by 1 base and J by 8 bases, with 7 bases of the junction left unmatched. This CDR3 contains 15 residues.

This chain uses TRBV9 with TRBJ2-5, with 12 nucleotides matching TRBD2. V was pared by 3 bases and J by 2 bases, with 2 bases of the junction left unmatched. Germline V gene lookup returns CDR1 SGDLS and CDR2 YYNGEE. The CDR3 runs 15 residues. The CDR3 bases are TGTGCCAGCAGCGCGACTAGCGGGGGACAAGAGACCCAGTACTTC. It translates to CASSATSGGQETQYF.

The rearrangement uses TRBV28 and TRBJ2-1; possibly TRBD1 for D (5 bases). Trimming took 2 bases from V and 5 from J, leaving 10 bases between them. Germline assignment: CDR1 MDHEN and CDR2 SYDVKM. The CDR3 sequence is 14 residues long. This CDR3 reads CASSLSSRDNEQFF. The CDR3 nucleotides are TGTGCCAGCAGTTTAAGTTCCAGGGACAATGAGCAGTTCTTC.

The rearrangement joins TRBV9 to TRBJ2-5; 9 nucleotides line up with TRBD2. The CDR3 runs 14 residues. Germline assignment: CDR1 SGDLS and CDR2 YYNGEE. V gave up 4 bases and J gave up 7 bases; unmatched junction bases: 8. The CDR3 spells CASSPAGGSGTQYF. The DNA of the CDR3 is TGTGCCAGCAGCCCAGCGGGGGGTTCGGGGACCCAGTACTTC.